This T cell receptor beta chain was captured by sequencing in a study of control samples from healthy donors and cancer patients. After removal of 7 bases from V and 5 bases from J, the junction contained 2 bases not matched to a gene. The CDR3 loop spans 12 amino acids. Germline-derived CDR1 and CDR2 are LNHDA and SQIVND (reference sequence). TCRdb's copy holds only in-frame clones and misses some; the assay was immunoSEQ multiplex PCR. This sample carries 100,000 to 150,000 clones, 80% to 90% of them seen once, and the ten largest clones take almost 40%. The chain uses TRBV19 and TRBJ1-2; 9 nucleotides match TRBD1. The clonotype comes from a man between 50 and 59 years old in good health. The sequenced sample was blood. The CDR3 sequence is CASTGTGYGYTF. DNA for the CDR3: TGTGCCAGTACCGGGACAGGGTATGGCTACACCTTC.